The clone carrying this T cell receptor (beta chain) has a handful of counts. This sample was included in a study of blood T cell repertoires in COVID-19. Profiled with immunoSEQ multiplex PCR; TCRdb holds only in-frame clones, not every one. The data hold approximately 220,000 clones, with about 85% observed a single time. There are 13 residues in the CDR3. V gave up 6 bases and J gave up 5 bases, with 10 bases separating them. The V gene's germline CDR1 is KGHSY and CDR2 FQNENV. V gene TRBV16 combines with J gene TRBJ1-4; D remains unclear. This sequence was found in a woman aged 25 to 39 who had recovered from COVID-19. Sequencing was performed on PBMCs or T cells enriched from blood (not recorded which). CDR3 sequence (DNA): TGTGCCAGCAGAAGAACAGAGAATGAAAAACTGTTTTTT. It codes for CASRRTENEKLFF.